This record covers a single T cell receptor (beta chain). The antigen is unknown. This sample was included in a study of cytomegalovirus exposure and HLA in healthy donors. The study, taken as a whole, reports: Later analysis found that TCR beta chains associated with HLA were more clonally expanded than other, equally common chains. In a later analysis, CMV-associated beta chains were mostly HLA-associated, it appeared.

CDR3 length: 14 amino acids. Germline V gene sequence: CDR1 LGHNA, CDR2 YSLEER. V was clipped by 0 bases and J by 7 bases; unmatched bases: 3. PCR amplification relied on 60 Vbeta primers (plus 13 Jbeta primers). Clones were read by immunoSEQ multiplex PCR, and TCRdb kept only the in-frame ones, dropping some. The sample has approximately 120,000 clones, about four fifths seen once. Among the donors, all were healthy bone marrow donors. The sample was PBMCs. This TCR was recovered from a man between 18 and 35 years old in good health and CMV-seronegative. The chain has TRBV4-3 and TRBJ2-1, with 7 bases lining up with TRBD1. In nucleotides, the CDR3 is TGCGCCAGCAGCCAAGATACAGGGGAGAATGAGCAGTTCTTC. Its translation is CASSQDTGENEQFF.